This T cell receptor beta chain was profiled in a study of blood T cell repertoires in COVID-19. Looking at the study overall: Sites in the United States, Italy and Spain provided acute and convalescent COVID-19 samples.

Profiled with immunoSEQ multiplex PCR; TCRdb holds only in-frame clones, not every one. Of a few hundred thousand clones in the sample, almost 90% were seen once. This clone was observed once. Germline CDR1 MNHEY, CDR2 SVGAGI. V lost 0 bases to trimming and J lost 2 bases, with 11 bases between them. The CDR3 length is 15 residues. Sequences were obtained from peripheral blood. This clonotype was sampled from a woman aged 25 to 39 with COVID-19, enrolled during active disease. The chain combines TRBV6-5 with TRBJ2-7, with D perhaps matching TRBD2 (6 bases). This CDR3 reads CASSYSSGSAYEQYF. The DNA of the CDR3 is TGTGCCAGCAGTTACTCGAGCGGGTCCGCCTACGAGCAGTACTTC.